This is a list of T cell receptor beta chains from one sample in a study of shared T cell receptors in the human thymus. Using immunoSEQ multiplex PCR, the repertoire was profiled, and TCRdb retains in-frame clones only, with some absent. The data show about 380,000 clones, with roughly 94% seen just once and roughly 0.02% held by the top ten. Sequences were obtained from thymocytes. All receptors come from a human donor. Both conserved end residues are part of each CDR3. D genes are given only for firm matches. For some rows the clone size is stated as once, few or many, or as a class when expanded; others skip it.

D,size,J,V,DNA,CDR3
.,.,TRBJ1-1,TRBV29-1,TGCAGCGTTGAAGATCTGGAGGGGAGGGACACTGAAGCTTTCTTT,CSVEDLEGRDTEAFF
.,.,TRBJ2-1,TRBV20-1,TGCAGTGCTAGAAAGGGGAATGAGCAGTTCTTC,CSARKGNEQFF
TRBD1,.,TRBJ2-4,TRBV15,TGTGCCACCAGCGCCCGGACAGGTCATCTCGCCAAAAACATTCAGTACTTC,CATSARTGHLAKNIQYF
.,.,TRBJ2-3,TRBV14,TGTGCCAGCAGCCCCATCCAACGTGGAAACACAGATACGCAGTATTTT,CASSPIQRGNTDTQYF
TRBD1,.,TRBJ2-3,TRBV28,TGTGCCAGCAGAAACCGCCCGGGACAGGGAATAAGAGATACGCAGTATTTT,CASRNRPGQGIRDTQYF
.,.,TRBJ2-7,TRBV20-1,TGCAGTGCGGACAAGGGATACGAGCAGTACTTC,CSADKGYEQYF
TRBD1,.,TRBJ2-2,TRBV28,TGTGCCAGCAGCATGGGGGACAGGGGGCACACCGGGGAGCTGTTTTTT,CASSMGDRGHTGELFF
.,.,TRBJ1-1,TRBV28,TGTGCCAGCAGTTTATTTGGAAGGCCAGGGAGGGGTATGAACACTGAAGCTTTCTTT,CASSLFGRPGRGMNTEAFF
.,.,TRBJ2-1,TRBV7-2,TGTGCCAGCAGCTTAGTGGGAGGCAATGAGCAGTTCTTC,CASSLVGGNEQFF
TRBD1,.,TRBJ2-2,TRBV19,TGTGCCAGTAGTATTCTGAGGGGGCGAGGAACCGGGGAGCTGTTTTTT,CASSILRGRGTGELFF
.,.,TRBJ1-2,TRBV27,TGTGCCAGCAGCTTAACAGGGAGTGGATGCTACACCTTC,CASSLTGSGCYTF
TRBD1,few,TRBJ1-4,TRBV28,TGTGCCAGCAGTTTTGAGCCCGACAGGGAGAAGGGCAGGGATGAAAAACTGTTTTTT,CASSFEPDREKGRDEKLFF
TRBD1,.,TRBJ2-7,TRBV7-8,TGTGCCAGCAGGGGGGAAGGACAGGAGCACTACGAGCAGTACTTC,CASRGEGQEHYEQYF
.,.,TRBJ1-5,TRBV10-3,TGTGCCATCAGTGAGTCCATTTTGGGAGGGGCGGGCCAGCCCCAGCATTTT,CAISESILGGAGQPQHF
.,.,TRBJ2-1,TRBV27,TGTGCCAGCAGTTTGACGGGGGCCTACAATGAGCAGTTCTTC,CASSLTGAYNEQFF
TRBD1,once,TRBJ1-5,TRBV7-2,TGTGCCAGCAGCTTAGGCATGACAGGGAACAATCAGCCCCAGCATTTT,CASSLGMTGNNQPQHF
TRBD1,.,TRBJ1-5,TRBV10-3,TGTGCCATCAGTGCGGAGGGGGCGCGGAGCAATCAGCCCCAGCATTTT,CAISAEGARSNQPQHF
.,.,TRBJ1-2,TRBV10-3,TGTGCCATCAGTGGGGGGCCGGACAGCACTAACTATGGCTACACCTTC,CAISGGPDSTNYGYTF
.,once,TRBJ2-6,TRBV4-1,TGCGCCAGCAGCCAAGAAAAGGGCCTCCCGTTACTAGTCCACTCTGGGGCCAACGTCCTGACTTTC,CASSQEKGLPLLVHSGANVLTF
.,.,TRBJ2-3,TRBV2,TGTGCCAGCAGGTCCCCGGGAGTTTGGGTTACCGAGGATACAGATACGCAGTATTTT,CASRSPGVWVTEDTDTQYF
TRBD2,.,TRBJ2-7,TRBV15,TGTGCCACCAGCAGAGATGGGGAGGGTCAAGACTACGAGCAGTACTTC,CATSRDGEGQDYEQYF
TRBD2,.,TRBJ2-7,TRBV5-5,TGTGCCAGCAGCTCCGGACTAGCGGGAGTCGTTTACGAGCAGTACTTC,CASSSGLAGVVYEQYF
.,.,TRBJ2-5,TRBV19,TGTGCCAGTAGTTGGCGGGGCGAGGCCCAGTACTTC,CASSWRGEAQYF
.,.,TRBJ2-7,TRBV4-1,TGCGCCAGCAGCCCAAGACTACTCGTGAGCTCCTACGAGCAGTACTTC,CASSPRLLVSSYEQYF
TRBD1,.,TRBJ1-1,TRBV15,TGTGCCACCAGCAGGGATCGGGACAGGGAAAGGGGGAACGCTGAAGCTTTCTTT,CATSRDRDRERGNAEAFF
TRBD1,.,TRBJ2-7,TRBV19,TGTGCCAGTAGTATAGGGGGACAGGGTGGATCCTACGAGCAGTACTTC,CASSIGGQGGSYEQYF
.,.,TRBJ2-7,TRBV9,TGTGCCAGCAGCTTGCCGACAGGTTCGTTAGACGAGCAGTACTTC,CASSLPTGSLDEQYF
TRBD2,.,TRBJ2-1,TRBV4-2,TGTGCCAGCAGCCACCCGGGACCGGGACTAGCGGGTCAGGGCAATGAGCAGTTCTTC,CASSHPGPGLAGQGNEQFF
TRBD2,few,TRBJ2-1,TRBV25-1,TGTGCCAGCAGTGAATGGACTAGCGGTTTTCACTCCTACAATGAGCAGTTCTTC,CASSEWTSGFHSYNEQFF
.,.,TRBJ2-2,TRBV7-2,TGTGCCAGCAGCTTAGCCGAGATTTGGGACCCCGGGGAGCTGTTTTTT,CASSLAEIWDPGELFF
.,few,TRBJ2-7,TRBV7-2,TGTGCCAGCAGCCCGATTTCCGGGACACTCGGCGGGGTTTCCTACGAGCAGTACTTC,CASSPISGTLGGVSYEQYF
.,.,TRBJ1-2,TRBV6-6,TGTGCCAGCAGTTACAAGAGGGCTAACTATGGCTACACCTTC,CASSYKRANYGYTF
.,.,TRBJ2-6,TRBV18,TGTGCCAGCTCCCAGGGGGGCCCCATCAACCGCACTGGGGCCAACGTCCTGACTTTC,CASSQGGPINRTGANVLTF
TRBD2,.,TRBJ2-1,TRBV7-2,TGTGCCAGCAGTCACCCCGGGACTAGCGGGAGTGGTGAGCAGTTCTTC,CASSHPGTSGSGEQFF
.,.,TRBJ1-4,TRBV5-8,TGTGCCAGCAGCTCCCGACCGAGATCGGGGGAAAAACTGTTTTTT,CASSSRPRSGEKLFF
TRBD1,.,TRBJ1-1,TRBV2,TGTGCCAGCAGGACCACAGGGGGCACTGAAGCTTTCTTT,CASRTTGGTEAFF
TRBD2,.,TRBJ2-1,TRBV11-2,TGTGCCAGCAGCTTCCGAGCGGGAGATATATATGAGCAGTTCTTC,CASSFRAGDIYEQFF
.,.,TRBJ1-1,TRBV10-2,TGCGCCAGCAGTGAGCCCCCCACGGGTAACACTGAAGCTTTCTTT,CASSEPPTGNTEAFF